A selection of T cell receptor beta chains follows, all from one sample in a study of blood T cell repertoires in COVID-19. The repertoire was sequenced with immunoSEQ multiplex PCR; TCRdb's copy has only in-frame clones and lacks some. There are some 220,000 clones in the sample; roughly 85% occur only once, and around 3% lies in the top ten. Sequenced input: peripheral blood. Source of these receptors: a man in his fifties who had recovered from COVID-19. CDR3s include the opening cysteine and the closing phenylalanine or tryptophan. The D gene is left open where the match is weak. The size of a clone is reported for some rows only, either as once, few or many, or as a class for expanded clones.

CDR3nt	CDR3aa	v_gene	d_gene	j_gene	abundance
TGTGCCAGTAAATATAGCGGCTCCTACGAGCAGTACTTC	CASKYSGSYEQYF	TRBV2	.	TRBJ2-7	few
TGTGCCAGCAGCGGGGGGGACGAGCAGTACTTC	CASSGGDEQYF	TRBV9	.	TRBJ2-7	.
TGTGCCAGCAGTTCTGGCTTATTTAACTATGGCTACACCTTC	CASSSGLFNYGYTF	TRBV27	.	TRBJ1-2	.
TGTGCAAGTCGCTCAGCCCGGGATCTCTGCCAGCAGTACTTC	CASRSARDLCQQYF	TRBV12-2	.	TRBJ2-7	.
TGTGCCAGCAGCAAGACCCGGGACAGTCTCTTCTTC	CASSKTRDSLFF	TRBV12-3/TRBV12-4	TRBD1	TRBJ2-7	.
TGTGCCAGCAGCTTCGCGGACAGGCCCTCGGGAGGCTACACCTTC	CASSFADRPSGGYTF	TRBV5-6	TRBD1	TRBJ1-2	.
TGTGCCAGCAGACCCAGGGATGGGAATGAAAAACTGTTTTTT	CASRPRDGNEKLFF	TRBV6-5	.	TRBJ1-4	.
TGTGCCAGCAGCCAAGGACTAGCGCCTACCTACGAGCAGTACTTC	CASSQGLAPTYEQYF	TRBV6-2/TRBV6-3	TRBD2	TRBJ2-7	few
TGTGCCAGCAGTTTACAAGGAAAGGGGACCCAGCATTTT	CASSLQGKGTQHF	TRBV27	.	TRBJ1-5	.
TGTGCCAGCAGTCTCCAGGGCTCTCTTTCACCCCTCCACTTT	CASSLQGSLSPLHF	TRBV28	.	TRBJ1-6	.
TGTGCCAGCAGCTTAGGTCTTTCGGAGCCACGGTTCTTC	CASSLGLSEPRFF	TRBV11-3	.	TRBJ2-1	.
TGTGCCAGCAGTGAATGGGGTGGACAGGTGAACTATGGCTACACCTTC	CASSEWGGQVNYGYTF	TRBV25-1	TRBD1	TRBJ1-2	.
TGTGCCAGCAGCCAATGGGGCGTTATCGAAAAACTGTTTTTT	CASSQWGVIEKLFF	TRBV4-2	.	TRBJ1-4	.
TGTGCCAGCAGTGCCGGACAGTTCGGGGAGCTGTTTTTT	CASSAGQFGELFF	TRBV2	.	TRBJ2-2	.
TGCGCCAGCAGCTTGGCAAAGTTGCGCTCTGGAAACACCATATATTTT	CASSLAKLRSGNTIYF	TRBV5-1	.	TRBJ1-3	once
TGTGCCAGCAGCGTGAACAGGGGTTTAGTCAAAAACATTCAGTACTTC	CASSVNRGLVKNIQYF	TRBV9	TRBD1	TRBJ2-4	.
TGTGCCAGCAGTTTCGAGAGCCCCTCTGGAAACACCATATATTTT	CASSFESPSGNTIYF	TRBV28	.	TRBJ1-3	.
TGTGCCAGCAGCTTAATGAGGGAGACCCAGTACTTC	CASSLMRETQYF	TRBV7-2	.	TRBJ2-5	.
TGTGCCAGCCTATACGGGACTCTCAAAGAGACCCAGTACTTC	CASLYGTLKETQYF	TRBV6-5	.	TRBJ2-5	.
TGCAGCGTTGACGTGAGGCGTTATGGCTACACCTTC	CSVDVRRYGYTF	TRBV29-1	.	TRBJ1-2	.
TGTGCCAGCAGCCAAGATAGGGGAGCGGGATTGGGGAATACGCAGTATTTT	CASSQDRGAGLGNTQYF	TRBV4-2	TRBD2	TRBJ2-3	.
TGTGCCAGCAGCCGGGGGGACTTTGAGCAGTTCTTC	CASSRGDFEQFF	TRBV11-3	TRBD2	TRBJ2-1	.
TGTGCCAGCAGTCCGGACAGGAGCAATCAGCCCCAGCATTTT	CASSPDRSNQPQHF	TRBV27	TRBD1	TRBJ1-5	.
TGTGCCAGCAGGACCACCGGGACAGGCATGATATATAGCAATCAGCCCCAGCATTTT	CASRTTGTGMIYSNQPQHF	TRBV28	TRBD1	TRBJ1-5	.
TGCGCCAGCAGCCCTGGCCGGGGGGACCAAGAGACCCAGTACTTC	CASSPGRGDQETQYF	TRBV5-1	TRBD2	TRBJ2-5	.
TGTGCCAGCAGCCAAAGAACTAGCGGGAGTCCGTACGAGCAGTACTTC	CASSQRTSGSPYEQYF	TRBV3-1/TRBV3-2	TRBD2	TRBJ2-7	.
TGTGCCTGGAGTGTAGGGGGACAGGGAGGGGATACGCAGTATTTT	CAWSVGGQGGDTQYF	TRBV30	TRBD1	TRBJ2-3	once
TGTGCCAGTGGGACCGGGACTAGCTTCGGGGACAGTGAGCAGTTCTTC	CASGTGTSFGDSEQFF	TRBV13	TRBD2	TRBJ2-1	.
TGTGCCAGCAGCCTAGGGGGGGTCAATCAGCCCCAGCATTTT	CASSLGGVNQPQHF	TRBV27	.	TRBJ1-5	.
TGCGCCAGCAGTTTAGACAGGGCCATAGCTAACTATGGCTACACCTTC	CASSLDRAIANYGYTF	TRBV5-1	TRBD1	TRBJ1-2	.
TGTGCCAGCAGTTTAACGAGCGGGAGGGCCAACGGGGAGCTGTTTTTT	CASSLTSGRANGELFF	TRBV28	TRBD2	TRBJ2-2	.
TGCGCCAGCAGCTTGGTTGTAGTTTCCGGGGGTGAAAAACTGTTTTTT	CASSLVVVSGGEKLFF	TRBV5-1	.	TRBJ1-4	once
TGTGCCACCAGCAGAGATTCCAGGGCAATCCACGGGACCCAGTACTTC	CATSRDSRAIHGTQYF	TRBV15	.	TRBJ2-5	.
TGTGCCATCAGCATACAGGGGGCCAATTCACCCCTCCACTTT	CAISIQGANSPLHF	TRBV10-3	TRBD1	TRBJ1-6	.
TGTGCCAGTAGCATTGACAGAAACTATGGCTACACCTTC	CASSIDRNYGYTF	TRBV19	.	TRBJ1-2	.
TGTGCCAGCCAGGGACTAGCGGGGGCCCCTGGGGCCAACGTCCTGACTTTC	CASQGLAGAPGANVLTF	TRBV28	TRBD2	TRBJ2-6	.
TGTGCCAGCAGTAAATACGGCCAGACAAATCAGCCCCAGCATTTT	CASSKYGQTNQPQHF	TRBV28	.	TRBJ1-5	.
TGTGCCAGCAGCTCCCGACTAGCGGGAAGACAAGAGACCCAGTACTTC	CASSSRLAGRQETQYF	TRBV11-2	TRBD2	TRBJ2-5	once
TGTGCCAGTAGTATAGGCCGGGACAGGCGAGGATATGGCTACACCTTC	CASSIGRDRRGYGYTF	TRBV19	TRBD1	TRBJ1-2	.
TGTGCCAGCGGGGACAGGGGAATCACGGCCGATGAAAAACTGTTTTTT	CASGDRGITADEKLFF	TRBV2	TRBD1	TRBJ1-4	.
TGTGCCAGCAACAACCGCTCGGGACAGGGTCTATACGAGCAGTACTTC	CASNNRSGQGLYEQYF	TRBV21-1	.	TRBJ2-7	.
TGTGCCAGCAGTACAGCGGGAGAGCCCTACAATGAGCAGTTCTTC	CASSTAGEPYNEQFF	TRBV27	TRBD2	TRBJ2-1	.
TGTGCCAGCTCAGAGTTTAGGACAGGGGTCAGGAGCAATCAGCCCCAGCATTTT	CASSEFRTGVRSNQPQHF	TRBV18	TRBD1	TRBJ1-5	.
TGTGCCAGCAGTATAGCCGACAGGGACACCGGGGAGCTGTTTTTT	CASSIADRDTGELFF	TRBV27	TRBD1	TRBJ2-2	.
TGTGCCAGCACCTCCGGGGGGTCTAATGAAAAACTGTTTTTT	CASTSGGSNEKLFF	TRBV5-4	.	TRBJ1-4	once
TGCAGCGTTGCCCAGGGCGGGAGGAGAAGCTCTGGGGCCAACGTCCTGACTTTC	CSVAQGGRRSSGANVLTF	TRBV29-1	TRBD2	TRBJ2-6	.
TGCAGCGTTGACGGGACAGGGGTAGATACGCAGTATTTT	CSVDGTGVDTQYF	TRBV29-1	TRBD1	TRBJ2-3	once
TGTGCCAGCAGTCCCGGGACAACGGCCGGGGAGCTGTTTTTT	CASSPGTTAGELFF	TRBV3-1/TRBV3-2	.	TRBJ2-2	.
TGTGCCAGCAGCCCAGGGGGGGTAGCGGGGTCAGGGAATGAGCAGTTCTTC	CASSPGGVAGSGNEQFF	TRBV7-2	.	TRBJ2-1	.
TGTGCCAGCTCACCACCGGGCAGGAACACTGAAGCTTTCTTT	CASSPPGRNTEAFF	TRBV18	.	TRBJ1-1	.
TGTGCCAGCATCAACACCCCAACTAATGAAAAACTGTTTTTT	CASINTPTNEKLFF	TRBV28	.	TRBJ1-4	.
TGTGCCACCGGGATTTCCCTTGGGACCCAGTACTTC	CATGISLGTQYF	TRBV27	.	TRBJ2-5	.
TGTGCCAGCAGTTTATCGGGGGGCGGGGAGCTGTTTTTT	CASSLSGGGELFF	TRBV27	.	TRBJ2-2	.